The rows below give T cell receptor beta chains drawn from one sample of a study of shared clonotypes between healthy human individuals. Sequencing used immunoSEQ multiplex PCR; TCRdb keeps in-frame clones, though not all of them. There are approximately 100,000 clones in the sample; around 68% occur only once, and 24% lies in the top ten. Sequencing was performed on memory CD8+ T cells sorted from blood. These receptors were obtained from a woman aged 25 to 39 in good health. CDR3s include the opening cysteine and the closing phenylalanine or tryptophan. A D gene is named only where the DNA matches it firmly. Size tells how often a clone was seen (once, few, many) or the class of an expanded clone, and some rows leave it out.

>TRBV25-1|few|TRBJ2-1|TRBD2
TGTGCCAGCAGTGACCTGCCGGGACTAGCGGCCTCCTACAATGAGCAGTTCTTC
CASSDLPGLAASYNEQFF
>TRBV29-1|NA|TRBJ2-7|NA
TGCAGCGTTTCTGGACAGAACTACGAGCAGTACTTC
CSVSGQNYEQYF
>TRBV5-5|NA|TRBJ1-5|NA
TGTGCCAGCAGCTTGGCCCGGGGGGAGGGTCAGCCCCAGCATTTT
CASSLARGEGQPQHF
>TRBV4-2|NA|TRBJ2-1|TRBD2
TGTGCCAGCAGCCAAGATCCTAGCGGGTCCTCCTACAATGAGCAGTTCTTC
CASSQDPSGSSYNEQFF
>TRBV5-6|NA|TRBJ2-1|NA
TGTGCCAGCAGTGGAGGAAACAATGAGCAGTTCTTC
CASSGGNNEQFF
>TRBV25-1|few|TRBJ2-3|TRBD1
TGTGCCAGCAGTGAACAGACCGGGACAGGGATAACAGATACGCAGTATTTT
CASSEQTGTGITDTQYF
>TRBV5-6|NA|TRBJ2-5|NA
TGTGCCAGCAGCTTGGGGGACCGAGTTCAAGAGACCCAGTACTTC
CASSLGDRVQETQYF
>TRBV6-5|NA|TRBJ2-5|NA
TGTGCCAGCCAAGGACGGTTCCAAGAGACCCAGTACTTC
CASQGRFQETQYF
>TRBV15|once|TRBJ2-2|NA
TGTGCCACCAGCAGGGCCCCCGAGGCCACCGGGGAGCTGTTTTTT
CATSRAPEATGELFF
>TRBV5-1|NA|TRBJ2-5|TRBD2
TGCGCCAGCAGCTTGTGGCTAGCGGGAGGAAGGGGAGAGACCCAGTACTTC
CASSLWLAGGRGETQYF
>TRBV28|NA|TRBJ2-7|NA
TGTGCCACATTAAGCCGACAGGACCCCTCCTACGAGCAGTACTTC
CATLSRQDPSYEQYF
>TRBV11-2|NA|TRBJ2-7|NA
TGTGCCAGCAGCCCTGAGCGGGTCTCCTACGAGCAGTACTTC
CASSPERVSYEQYF
>TRBV7-9|NA|TRBJ2-2|NA
TGTGCCAGCAGCGGGGTGTTTGGGGAGATTCGCACCGGGGAGCTGTTTTTT
CASSGVFGEIRTGELFF
>TRBV14|NA|TRBJ2-7|NA
TGTGCCAGCAGCCCATCGGCGGAATACGAGCAGTACTTC
CASSPSAEYEQYF
>TRBV2|many|TRBJ2-7|TRBD2
TGTGCCAGCAAAGGCAGCGGGACGACTACCTACGAGCAGTACTTC
CASKGSGTTTYEQYF
>TRBV5-1|NA|TRBJ2-3|TRBD2
TGCGCCAGCAGCCAATGGACTAGCGGAGATACGCAGTATTTT
CASSQWTSGDTQYF
>TRBV11-2|NA|TRBJ1-1|NA
TGTGCCAGCAGCGTCATAGGATCTGAAGCTTTCTTT
CASSVIGSEAFF
>TRBV5-5|many|TRBJ2-7|NA
TGTGCCAGCAGCTTGAGTCGCGGGACGGGTTACGAGCAGTACTTC
CASSLSRGTGYEQYF
>TRBV29-1|many|TRBJ1-1|NA
TGCAGCGTTGAGACAGGAGACACTGAAGCTTTCTTT
CSVETGDTEAFF
>TRBV6-5|NA|TRBJ2-7|NA
TGTGCCAGCAGTTACTCGGAGAGACCTACGGACGAGCAGTACTTC
CASSYSERPTDEQYF
>TRBV30|NA|TRBJ1-5|TRBD1
TGTGCCTGGAGTTTAGGACCGGGACAGGGTTCGCATTTT
CAWSLGPGQGSHF
>TRBV5-8|NA|TRBJ2-7|TRBD2
TGTGCCAGCAGCTTGGCAACCCGGGAGGGCCTCTACGAGCAGTACTTC
CASSLATREGLYEQYF
>TRBV13|many|TRBJ2-7|NA
TGTGCCAGCAGCTTAGAAGGGGAGAGCTACGAGCAGTACTTC
CASSLEGESYEQYF
>TRBV7-9|NA|TRBJ1-5|NA
TGCGCCAGCAGCCAAGTAGCGGACAGACAGCCCCAGCATTTT
CASSQVADRQPQHF
>TRBV4-1|many|TRBJ1-5|NA
TGCGCCAGCAGCCAAGATCTGGGTTTCGAGCCCCAGCATTTT
CASSQDLGFEPQHF
>TRBV28|NA|TRBJ1-5|NA
TGTGCCAGCAGTTTAATTTGGACCTTGGGGGAGAATAGCAATCAGCCCCAGCATTTT
CASSLIWTLGENSNQPQHF
>TRBV7-8|once|TRBJ2-5|TRBD2
TGTGCCAGCGGGGGAGGGCAAGAGACCCAGTACTTC
CASGGGQETQYF
>TRBV29-1|NA|TRBJ2-7|TRBD1
TGCAGCGTTGAAACCGGGACAGAGCCCTACGAGCAGTACTTC
CSVETGTEPYEQYF
>TRBV10-3|many|TRBJ2-5|TRBD1
TGTGCCATCAGTGAGCACGGACAGGGAACTGACAACAACGATGCCCAGTACTTC
CAISEHGQGTDNNDAQYF
>TRBV9|few|TRBJ1-2|NA
TGTGCCAGCGGAGGGTCAGGGAAGTATGGCTACACCTTC
CASGGSGKYGYTF
>TRBV6-6|NA|TRBJ2-5|TRBD2
TGTGCCAGCAGAAAACTAGCGGGGGCGGCCCAGTACTTC
CASRKLAGAAQYF
>TRBV25-1|few|TRBJ2-7|NA
TGTGCCAGCAGTGATTACGGCTACGAGCAGTACTTC
CASSDYGYEQYF
>TRBV29-1|NA|TRBJ2-7|NA
TGCAGCGTGGGACGGGCCGCCTACGAGCAGTACTTC
CSVGRAAYEQYF
>TRBV27|few|TRBJ2-7|NA
TGTGCCAGCAGGGATGGTAGCGGCTACGAGCAGTACTTC
CASRDGSGYEQYF
>TRBV25-1|NA|TRBJ1-1|NA
TGTGCCAGCACTTCTGCAGGGTTTGCTGAAGCTTTCTTT
CASTSAGFAEAFF
>TRBV7-9|many|TRBJ2-7|NA
TGTGCCAGCAGCCGTCGACTGAGTGCGGAGCAGTACTTC
CASSRRLSAEQYF
>TRBV2|NA|TRBJ1-2|NA
TGTGCCAGCAGTGAAGATGGTCGTCCTAACTATGGCTACACCTTC
CASSEDGRPNYGYTF
>TRBV28|NA|TRBJ1-2|NA
TGTGCCAGCAGCCTGGCGGACCGTTACAGTTATGGCTACACCTTC
CASSLADRYSYGYTF
>TRBV29-1|NA|TRBJ2-1|TRBD2
TGCAGCGTTGAACCTACCGGACTAGCAGGGCGGGATGAGCAGTTCTTC
CSVEPTGLAGRDEQFF
>TRBV29-1|NA|TRBJ1-4|NA
TGCAGCGTTGGGGACGGGTTAATTGCAACTAATGAAAAACTGTTTTTT
CSVGDGLIATNEKLFF
>TRBV28|once|TRBJ2-3|TRBD2
TGTGCCAGCAGTCCGGGACTAGCGGGAGGTCGCACAGATACGCAGTATTTT
CASSPGLAGGRTDTQYF
>TRBV25-1|NA|TRBJ1-6|TRBD1
TGTGCCAGCAGTGATGGGACAGGGAAGTCACCCCTCCACTTT
CASSDGTGKSPLHF
>TRBV2|NA|TRBJ1-5|NA
TGTGCCAGCAGTGAAGTAGGAAGCAATCAGCCCCAGCATTTT
CASSEVGSNQPQHF
>TRBV27|many|TRBJ2-2|NA
TGTGCCAGCAGTCCGCTCACCGGGGAGCTGTTTTTT
CASSPLTGELFF
>TRBV28|few|TRBJ2-7|NA
TGTGCCAGCAGTTTTCTAGATACAGCGGAGAGCTCCTACGAGCAGTACTTC
CASSFLDTAESSYEQYF
>TRBV6-1|NA|TRBJ1-2|NA
TGTGCCAGCAGTGGCTACAGGGCAAACTATGGCTACACCTTC
CASSGYRANYGYTF
>TRBV5-1|NA|TRBJ2-3|TRBD2
TGCGCCAGCAGGCACCACCTAGCGGGAACGGGTCCAGATACGCAGTATTTT
CASRHHLAGTGPDTQYF
>TRBV10-1|few|TRBJ1-3|NA
TGCGCCAGCGAGCAGGACCGCTCTGGAAACACCATATATTTT
CASEQDRSGNTIYF
>TRBV15|once|TRBJ2-3|TRBD2
TGTGCCACCAGCACAACTCAACCTGTACTAGCGGGAGGGGCAGATACGCAGTATTTT
CATSTTQPVLAGGADTQYF
>TRBV19|NA|TRBJ1-5|TRBD1
TGTGCCAGTAGTACCACGCCCGGGGACAGGGGGAATCAGCCCCAGCATTTT
CASSTTPGDRGNQPQHF
>TRBV28|NA|TRBJ2-7|TRBD1
TGTGCCAGCAGAGGGACAGGGCGGTCCTACGAGCAGTACTTC
CASRGTGRSYEQYF
>TRBV4-1|NA|TRBJ1-5|NA
TGCGCCAGCAGCCCTCTCAGCCTCAATCAGCCCCAGCATTTT
CASSPLSLNQPQHF
>TRBV5-4|NA|TRBJ2-7|NA
TGTGCCAGCAGCCAAGGTGAGACAGGGGGACTAGGCGGTCCCTACGAGCAGTACTTC
CASSQGETGGLGGPYEQYF
>TRBV6-5|NA|TRBJ1-4|NA
TGTGCCAGCAGTTACATAGGTGGAGGGGAGGCTGAAAAACTGTTTTTT
CASSYIGGGEAEKLFF
>TRBV7-2|NA|TRBJ2-1|TRBD2
TGTGCCAGCGAGGGGCGGGAGAGCTACAATGAGCAGTTCTTC
CASEGRESYNEQFF